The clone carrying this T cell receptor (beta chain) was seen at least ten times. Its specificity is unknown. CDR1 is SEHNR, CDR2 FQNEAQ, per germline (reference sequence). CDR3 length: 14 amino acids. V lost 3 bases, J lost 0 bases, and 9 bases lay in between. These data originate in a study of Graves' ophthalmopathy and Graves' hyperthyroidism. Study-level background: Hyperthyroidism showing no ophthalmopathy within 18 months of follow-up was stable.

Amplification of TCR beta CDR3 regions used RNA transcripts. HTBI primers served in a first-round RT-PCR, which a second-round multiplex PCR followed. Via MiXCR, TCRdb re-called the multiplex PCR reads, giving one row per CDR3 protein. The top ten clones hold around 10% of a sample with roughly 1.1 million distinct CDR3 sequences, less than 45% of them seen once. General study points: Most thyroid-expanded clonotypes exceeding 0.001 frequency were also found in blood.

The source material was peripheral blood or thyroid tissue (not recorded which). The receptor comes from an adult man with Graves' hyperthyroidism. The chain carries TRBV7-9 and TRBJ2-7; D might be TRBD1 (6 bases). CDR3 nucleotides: TGTGCCAGCAGCTTCAGGGGATTCTCCTACGAGCAGTACTTC. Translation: CASSFRGFSYEQYF. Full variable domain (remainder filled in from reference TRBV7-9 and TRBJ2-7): DTGVSQNPRHKITKRGQNVTFRCDPISEHNRLYWYRQTLGQGPEFLTYFQNEAQLEKSRLLSDRFSAERPKGSFSTLEIQRTEQGDSAMYLCASSFRGFSYEQYFGPGTRLTVT.